Below, 10 T cell receptor beta chains from the same sample are listed, as sequenced in a study of T cells after yellow fever vaccination. TCRdb used MiXCR to reprocess the 5' RACE reads, holding one entry per CDR3 protein. Of roughly 120,000 distinct CDR3 sequences listed, 7.2% were seen once; the top ten hold 2.5% to 3.5%. Material: CD4+ T cells sorted from PBMCs, obtained more than 40 days after the first yellow fever vaccination. The receptors derive from a man aged 18 to 29 who received the YFV17D yellow fever vaccine.

This chain links TRBV7-3 with TRBJ2-1; TRBD1 matches at 11 bases. V trimming: 5 bases; J trimming: 3 bases; junction bases outside the gene matches: 9. CDR1 and CDR2 from the germline V gene are SGHTA and FQGTGA. This CDR3 has 17 residues. The CDR3 is CASSATGTGGSYNEQFF. As DNA, the CDR3 is TGTGCCAGCAGCGCCACCGGGACAGGGGGGAGCTACAATGAGCAGTTCTTC.

This clonotype was observed many times. The V and J genes are TRBV20-1 and TRBJ1-5; TRBD1 might be the D (5 bases). CDR3 length: 14 residues. The V gene's germline CDR1 is DFQATT and CDR2 SNEGSKA (reference sequence). Trimming pared 0 bases from V and 6 bases from J, leaving 12 bases between. This CDR3 reads CSARDRAGIQPQHF. CDR3 DNA sequence: TGCAGTGCTAGAGATAGGGCAGGGATTCAGCCCCAGCATTTT.

This clonotype was seen at least ten times. The chain joins TRBV4-1 to TRBJ2-5; D unresolved. Germline V gives CDR1 MGHRA, CDR2 YSYEKL. The V end lost 1 base, the J end lost 5 bases, and 8 bases lay between the germline ends. There are 13 residues in the CDR3. CDR3 in amino acids: CASSQAALETQYF. CDR3 DNA: TGCGCCAGCAGCCAAGCAGCATTGGAGACCCAGTACTTC.

This clonotype was observed a few times. V usage is TRBV12-3 or TRBV12-4 and J usage is TRBJ2-1; D is possibly TRBD2 (7 bases). This CDR3 has 16 residues. The V and J ends lost 5 bases and 2 bases respectively, with 16 bases between them. DNA for the CDR3: TGTGCCAGCAGTCTAGGGGGGGGGGCCGCCTACAATGAGCAGTTCTTC. This gives the protein CASSLGGGAAYNEQFF.

This clonotype occurred many times. The J gene is TRBJ2-1, the V gene TRBV7-3; D possibly corresponds to TRBD2 (6 bases). The CDR3 extends over 14 amino acids. In germline, CDR1 is SGHTA, CDR2 FQGTGA. Trimming stripped 2 bases from V and 4 bases from J, with 9 bases between. The CDR3 nucleotides read TGTGCCAGCAGCTTACAGGGACTTTACAATGAGCAGTTCTTC. It codes for CASSLQGLYNEQFF.

This clonotype was found a few times. The chain combines TRBV7-9 with TRBJ2-2; D remains unclear. This CDR3 contains 13 residues. The germline CDR1 and CDR2 sequences are SEHNR and FQNEAQ (reference sequence). The V gene lost 1 base and the J gene lost 8 bases, with 8 bases spanning the gap. The CDR3 protein is CASSLEAPGELFF. The CDR3 coding sequence is TGTGCCAGCAGCTTAGAGGCCCCGGGGGAGCTGTTTTTT.

This clonotype was recorded at least ten times. This chain connects TRBV20-1 to TRBJ2-5, with 13 bases matching TRBD2. Unmatched junction bases numbered 10, after V lost 2 bases and J lost 1 base. This CDR3 has 18 amino acids. Germline V lookup: CDR1 DFQATT, CDR2 SNEGSKA (reference sequence). CDR3 sequence: CSARSPLGLAGFQETQYF. CDR3 bases: TGCAGTGCTAGATCTCCCCTGGGACTAGCGGGATTCCAAGAGACCCAGTACTTC.

This clonotype was detected ten times or more. CDR3 amino acids: CASSLTGGASGELFF. The CDR3, as DNA: TGTGCCAGCAGCTTGACAGGGGGCGCGTCCGGGGAGCTGTTTTTT. This sequence joins TRBV7-2 and TRBJ2-2; TRBD1 matches 10 bases. CDR3 length: 15 residues. Germline-derived CDR1 and CDR2 are SGHTA and FQGNSA. J lost 6 bases, V lost 3 bases, and 4 bases had no gene match.

The genes are TRBV18 and TRBJ2-1, with TRBD1 as a possible D gene (7 bases). The CDR3 contains 15 residues. The germline gives CDR1 KGHSH, CDR2 LQKENI. Trimming shortened V by 5 bases and J by 4 bases, and 15 bases separated the two germline ends. The CDR3 region has the DNA TGTGCCAGCTCAGCGGGACAGAACCTGTACAATGAGCAGTTCTTC. Amino acid sequence: CASSAGQNLYNEQFF. The full variable domain, in which reference TRBV18 and TRBJ2-1 provide the parts outside the CDR3, is NAGVMQNPRHLVRRRGQEARLRCSPMKGHSHVYWYRQLPEEGLKFMVYLQKENIIDESGMPKERFSAEFPKEGPSILRIQQVVRGDSAAYFCASSAGQNLYNEQFFGPGTRLTVL.

This clonotype came up many times. V is TRBV20-1 and J is TRBJ2-3; D possibly corresponds to TRBD1 (5 bases). Trimming stripped 2 bases from V and 1 base from J, with 10 bases between. Germline V gives CDR1 DFQATT, CDR2 SNEGSKA (reference sequence). This CDR3 contains 14 residues. CDR3 coding DNA: TGCAGTGCTAGATCCAGGGTGGGCACAGATACGCAGTATTTT. Protein: CSARSRVGTDTQYF.